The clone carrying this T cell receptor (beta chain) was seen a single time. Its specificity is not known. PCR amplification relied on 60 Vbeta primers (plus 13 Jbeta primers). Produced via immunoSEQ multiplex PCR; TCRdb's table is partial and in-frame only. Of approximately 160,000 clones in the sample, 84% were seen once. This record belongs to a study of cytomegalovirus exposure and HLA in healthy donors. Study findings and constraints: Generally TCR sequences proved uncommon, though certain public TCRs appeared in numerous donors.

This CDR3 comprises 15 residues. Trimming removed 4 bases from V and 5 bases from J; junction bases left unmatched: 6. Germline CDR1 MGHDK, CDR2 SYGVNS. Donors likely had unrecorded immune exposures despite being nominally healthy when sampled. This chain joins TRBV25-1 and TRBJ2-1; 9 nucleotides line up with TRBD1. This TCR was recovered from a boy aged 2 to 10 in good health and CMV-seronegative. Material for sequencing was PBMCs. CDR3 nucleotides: TGTGCCAGCAGTGCATACAGGGGGCCGAACAATGAGCAGTTCTTC. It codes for CASSAYRGPNNEQFF.